The clone carrying this TCR beta chain was detected once. Its antigen is not known. V gave up 2 bases and J gave up 4 bases; unmatched junction bases: 9. Looked up from germline, CDR1 is MNHEY and CDR2 is SMNVEV (reference sequence). This CDR3 contains 17 residues. The sample belongs to a study of response to subunit inactivated influenza vaccine. Study-level findings and limits: Each seasonal flu vaccination may recruit only limited new T cells, authors suggested.

TCRdb analysed the RT-PCR reads with MiXCR anew, one entry per CDR3 protein. The table has roughly 760,000 distinct CDR3 sequences, approximately 22% seen once. The input for sequencing was PBMCs from blood, taken less than 6 days after vaccination. This receptor was identified in a man in his forties or fifties who received an inactivated influenza vaccine. This rearrangement joins TRBV27 to TRBJ2-4, with 9 bases that match TRBD1. CDR3 protein: CASSLGGQGSLKNIQYF. The DNA for the CDR3 is TGTGCCAGCAGTTTAGGTGGACAGGGGTCTCTTAAAAACATTCAGTACTTC.